The following is a T cell receptor beta chain sequence with its context. Germline assignment: CDR1 LGHNA and CDR2 YNFKEQ. This CDR3 has 17 amino acids. The V end lost 0 bases, the J end lost 3 bases, and 18 bases lay between the germline ends. The sample originates from a study of response to subunit inactivated influenza vaccine. One entry per CDR3 protein results from TCRdb running MiXCR on the RT-PCR reads. The sample records 800,000 to 1,000,000 distinct CDR3 sequences, 21% being singletons. This chain uses TRBV4-2 with TRBJ2-7; D may be TRBD1 or TRBD2 (5 bases each). This receptor was taken from a man aged 45-60 years who received an inactivated influenza vaccine. The material sequenced was PBMCs from blood, taken roughly 5 days after vaccination. Here the CDR3 reads CASSQDPVGDGNYEQYF. The CDR3 DNA reads TGTGCCAGCAGCCAAGATCCAGTAGGGGACGGAAACTACGAGCAGTACTTC.